The 32 T cell receptor beta chains reported below all come from one sample, sequenced in a study of metastatic and nonmetastatic thyroid tumors. No treatment had been given to any patient before thyroid surgery. TCRdb called clones again from the PCR reads with MiXCR. The sample yields some 21,000 clones, roughly 20% seen once. Sequencing used blood. The origin of the receptors is a female donor with papillary thyroid cancer or a benign thyroid nodule (not recorded which). Some clones in this sample may be carry-over from other donors' samples.

This clone was picked up many times. The V gene is TRBV19, the J gene TRBJ1-5; no definite D call. The CDR3 spans 12 residues. With 5 bases removed from V and 0 bases from J, the gap between germline ends came to 2 bases. The germline V gene encodes CDR1 LNHDA and CDR2 SQIVND (reference sequence). The CDR3 here is CASSLSNQPQHF. The CDR3 coding sequence is TGTGCCAGTAGTCTTAGCAATCAGCCCCAGCATTTT.

This clone showed up many times. In nucleotides, the CDR3 is TGTGCCAGCAGCCCCGGTAGGGATACGCAGTATTTT. Translated, it gives CASSPGRDTQYF. This sequence joins TRBV7-3 and TRBJ2-3, with D unclear. The CDR3 has 12 amino acids. Germline values: CDR1 SGHTA, CDR2 FQGTGA. The germline V and J ends were trimmed by 5 bases and 6 bases, with 9 bases remaining between them.

V and J are TRBV11-1 and TRBJ2-1; 12 nucleotides match TRBD2. CDR1 is SGHAT, CDR2 FQDESV, per germline (reference sequence). The J segment lost 6 bases and the V segment lost 2 bases, leaving 2 bases of the junction unmatched. The CDR3 covers 15 residues. The CDR3 region has the DNA TGTGCCAGCAGCTTAACTAGCGGGAGGAGCAATGAGCAGTTCTTC. Its protein is CASSLTSGRSNEQFF.

This clone was picked up many times. The J gene is TRBJ1-2, the V gene TRBV20-1; TRBD1 is a possible D gene (5 bases). Trimming pared 4 bases from V and 0 bases from J, leaving 12 bases between. Germline V gives CDR1 DFQATT, CDR2 SNEGSKA (reference sequence). The CDR3 has 14 residues. CDR3 residues: CSAIRDRSNYGYTF. The CDR3 DNA is TGCAGTGCTATCCGGGACCGATCTAACTATGGCTACACCTTC.

Ten or more counts support this clone. This sequence joins TRBV20-1 and TRBJ2-7, with a possible D match to TRBD2 (6 bases). The CDR3 totals 13 residues. The germline V gene has CDR1 DFQATT and CDR2 SNEGSKA (reference sequence). Trimming stripped 1 base from V and 6 bases from J, with 13 bases between. CDR3 region: CSARVPTGLEQYF. The CDR3, as DNA: TGCAGTGCTAGAGTCCCGACGGGACTCGAGCAGTACTTC.

This clone has a handful of counts. One end of the junction varies from germline; a read error may be responsible. The chain couples TRBV19 to TRBJ2-1, with TRBD1 as a possible D gene (6 bases). Germline-derived CDR1 and CDR2 are LNHDA and SQIVND (reference sequence). This CDR3 is 15 amino acids long. The CDR3 reads CANSSDRLGDDEQFF. In DNA, the CDR3 is TGTGCCAATAGTTCCGACAGGTTGGGGGACGATGAGCAGTTCTTC.

This clone was counted ten times or more. This same CDR3 is encoded by further DNA sequences in the sample. The CDR3 region is CSAQGPGPKVKDTQYF. CDR3 nucleotides: TGCAGTGCCCAAGGGCCGGGACCTAAGGTTAAGGATACGCAGTATTTT. V is TRBV20-1 and J is TRBJ2-3; D is possibly TRBD1 or TRBD2 (5 bases each). Germline CDR1 and CDR2: DFQATT and SNEGSKA (reference sequence). The CDR3 has 16 amino acids. Deletions cut 6 bases from V and 6 bases from J, with 25 bases between.

The V gene is TRBV11-1, the J gene TRBJ2-1; 7 bases are shared with TRBD2. The trim removed 5 bases at V and 2 bases at J, leaving 6 bases unmatched. CDR3 length equals 15 residues. Germline CDR1 is SGHAT and CDR2 is FQDESV (reference sequence). CDR3 nucleotide sequence: TGTGCCAGCAGCCGAGACAGCGGGGCCTACAATGAGCAGTTCTTC. Amino acid sequence: CASSRDSGAYNEQFF.

In its sample, this clone was seen many times. The V gene is TRBV11-2, the J gene TRBJ1-1; D is unresolved. V was clipped by 5 bases and J by 2 bases, with 6 bases between them. Germline V gene sequence: CDR1 SGHAT, CDR2 FQNNGV. The CDR3 has 12 residues. CDR3 residues: CASSTTNTEAFF. The CDR3 bases are TGTGCCAGCAGCACAACCAACACTGAAGCTTTCTTT.

This clone was seen ten or more times. Here the CDR3 DNA reads TGTGCCAGCAGCCAAGAGTACTCAGGGGGCTACGAGCAGTACTTC. It is translated as CASSQEYSGGYEQYF. The chain joins TRBV4-2 to TRBJ2-7; 7 bases agree with TRBD1. CDR1 is LGHNA, CDR2 YNFKEQ, per germline. This CDR3 comprises 15 residues. V lost 0 bases to trimming and J lost 3 bases; unmatched junction nucleotides: 5.

The table lists this clone with many counts. Here the CDR3 reads CASSPKDNSPLHF. The DNA for the CDR3 is TGTGCCAGCTCCCCAAAGGATAATTCACCCCTCCACTTT. The rearrangement joins TRBV18 to TRBJ1-6, with unresolved D. Trimming took off 6 bases at V and 5 bases at J, with 8 bases between the two ends. Germline V gene sequence: CDR1 KGHSH, CDR2 LQKENI. The CDR3 has 13 residues.

This clone was detected ten times or more. This chain uses TRBV7-2 with TRBJ2-1, with 10 nucleotides matching TRBD2. Germline V CDR1 and CDR2: SGHTA, FQGNSA. The length of the CDR3 is 15 residues. After removal of 3 bases from V and 8 bases from J, the junction contained 7 bases not matched to a gene. The CDR3 is CASSFSGRMWHEQFF. The CDR3 DNA is TGTGCCAGCAGCTTTAGCGGGAGGATGTGGCATGAGCAGTTCTTC.

This clone was observed many times. The gene calls are TRBV9 and TRBJ2-5; a possible D gene is TRBD2 (6 bases). With 0 bases removed from V and 4 bases from J, the gap between germline ends came to 10 bases. Per the germline V gene, CDR1 is SGDLS and CDR2 is YYNGEE. This CDR3 spans 14 amino acids. The CDR3 region has the DNA TGTGCCAGCAGCGTAGCGGGAGTATCAGAGACCCAGTACTTC. It encodes CASSVAGVSETQYF. The full variable domain, its missing parts supplied by reference TRBV9 and TRBJ2-5, is DSGVTQTPKHLITATGQRVTLRCSPRSGDLSVYWYQQSLDQGLQFLIQYYNGEERAKGNILERFSAQQFPDLHSELNLSSLELGDSALYFCASSVAGVSETQYFGPGTRLLVL.

The chain couples TRBV6-2 or TRBV6-3 to TRBJ2-7; 12 nucleotides match TRBD2. The J call may be faulty, since TRBJ2-1 better matches the DNA end. The germline gives CDR1 MNHEY, CDR2 SVGEGT. This CDR3 is built from 15 residues. The CDR3 sequence is CASSPGLAGGFEQFF. The CDR3 DNA sequence: TGTGCCAGCAGTCCGGGACTAGCGGGTGGGTTCGAGCAGTTCTTC.

The sample holds many counts of this clone. The chain is built from TRBV20-1 and TRBJ2-7; 7 bases align to TRBD2. V gave up 5 bases and J gave up 1 base; unmatched junction bases: 11. Germline-derived CDR1 and CDR2 are DFQATT and SNEGSKA (reference sequence). The CDR3 is made up of 15 amino acids. In DNA form, the CDR3 reads TGCAGTGCTGACAGAACTAGCGAGTTATCCTACGAGCAGTACTTC. The encoded protein is CSADRTSELSYEQYF.

This clone was seen ten or more times. The chain carries TRBV27 and TRBJ1-2; the match to TRBD1 covers 8 bases. CDR1 and CDR2 (germline): MNHEY, SMNVEV (reference sequence). This CDR3 contains 15 residues. The ends lost 5 bases at V and 6 bases at J; junction bases unmatched: 11. CDR3 nucleotide sequence: TGTGCCAGCAGTACGTTCTTGAGACAGGGGAATGGCTACACCTTC. It is translated as CASSTFLRQGNGYTF.

Concerning this clone itself: This is likely a read error, given that the CDR3 carries no conserved phenylalanine or tryptophan at its end. This chain uses TRBV12-3 or TRBV12-4 with TRBJ1-1; a possible D gene is TRBD1 (5 bases). The ends were cut back, 4 bases at V and 5 bases at J, with 14 bases in the middle. The CDR3 runs 14 residues. The CDR3 here is CASSSRTWGTEAFS. In nucleotides, the CDR3 is TGTGCCAGCAGTTCACGGACATGGGGGACTGAAGCTTTCTCT.

This clone was picked up a small number of times. The rearrangement joins TRBV15 to TRBJ1-1; D call uncertain. Germline lookup yields CDR1 LNHNV and CDR2 YYDKDF (reference sequence). Trimming removed 0 bases at V and 3 bases at J, with 5 bases between. This CDR3 comprises 13 residues. The CDR3 here is CATSRDQYTEAFF. CDR3 DNA: TGTGCCACCAGCAGAGATCAGTACACTGAAGCTTTCTTT.

In this sample, this clone turned up many times. The V gene is TRBV12-3 or TRBV12-4, the J gene TRBJ2-1; TRBD2 agrees at 14 bases. With V trimmed by 1 base and J by 7 bases, 3 bases remained unmatched. The CDR3 has 16 residues. The CDR3 DNA reads as TGTGCCAGCAGTTTAGGACTAGCGGGAGGGCTGAATGAGCAGTTCTTC. Translation: CASSLGLAGGLNEQFF.

Of note for this clone: This CDR3 fails to terminate in the conserved phenylalanine or tryptophan, so it likely reflects a read error. The DNA is left out, because the CDR3 cannot be placed on it with certainty; the CDR3 is given as TCRdb lists it. This chain links TRBV27 with TRBJ2-1; the table gives TRBD2 as D, unverified against the DNA. Termini included, the CDR3 measures 12 amino acids. Germline V gene sequence: CDR1 MNHEY, CDR2 SMNVEV (reference sequence). The CDR3 reads CASSPRDSGRVS.

Notes on this clone: Other nucleotide sequences in the sample specify the same CDR3. V gene TRBV6-1 combines with J gene TRBJ1-3, with a weak D call TRBD1 (6 bases). The length of the CDR3 is 16 residues. Germline V gene lookup returns CDR1 MNHNS and CDR2 SASEGT. V lost 7 bases and J lost 0, with 16 bases in between. CDR3 nucleotide sequence: TGTGCCAGCACCCTGTCCACAGGGCACTCTGGAAACACCATATATTTT. Its translation: CASTLSTGHSGNTIYF.

There are many counts of this clone. The V call is TRBV5-1, the J call TRBJ2-2, with no clear D. The CDR3 loop spans 14 amino acids. Germline CDR1 is SGHRS and CDR2 is YFSETQ. The V gene lost 1 base and the J gene lost 4 bases, with 8 bases spanning the gap. The CDR3 protein is CASSLTRPTGELFF. The DNA of the CDR3 is TGCGCCAGCAGCTTGACTCGACCCACCGGGGAGCTGTTTTTT.

As to this clone: An end of the junction differs from the germline gene, which may be a read error. This chain joins TRBV20-1 and TRBJ2-2; TRBD2 matches at 9 bases. This CDR3 is 16 amino acids long. Germline values: CDR1 DFQATT, CDR2 SNEGSKA (reference sequence). CDR3: CSAFGVREGNTVELFF. The DNA of the CDR3 is TGCAGTGCCTTCGGCGTGCGGGAGGGAAACACCGTGGAGCTGTTTTTT.

This clone has a handful of counts. The chain links TRBV25-1 to TRBJ2-1; perhaps D is TRBD1 or TRBD2 (6 bases each). The CDR3 loop spans 17 amino acids. V shed 8 bases and J shed 0 bases, with 20 bases lying between them. The germline gives CDR1 MGHDK, CDR2 SYGVNS. The CDR3, as DNA: TGTGCCAGCTCATCGGGGGCCGGCGATAGCTCCTACAATGAGCAGTTCTTC. Its protein is CASSSGAGDSSYNEQFF.

This clone was observed at least ten times. V and J are TRBV28 and TRBJ2-7; 8 nucleotides align to TRBD2. This CDR3 has 14 amino acids. Germline loops: CDR1 MDHEN, CDR2 SYDVKM. J was trimmed by 4 bases and V by 6 bases; bases with no gene match: 8. CDR3 in amino acids: CASSQPGGGYEQYF. CDR3 nucleotides: TGTGCCAGCAGCCAACCGGGGGGGGGGTACGAGCAGTACTTC.

This clone was counted between two and nine times. This may arise from a read error, as a much more abundant clone is one base away. V and J are TRBV20-1 and TRBJ1-4; D remains unclear. CDR3 length equals 10 residues. Trimming cost V 8 bases and J 7 bases, with 8 bases left between them. Germline V lookup: CDR1 DFQATT, CDR2 SNEGSKA (reference sequence). The CDR3 bases are TGCAGTACTCCTTTTGAAAAACTGTTTTTT. Encoded protein: CSTPFEKLFF.

With respect to this clone: Additional DNA sequences in this sample encode the identical CDR3. The rearrangement joins TRBV10-3 to TRBJ2-7; D may be TRBD2 (6 bases). V was pared by 4 bases and J by 3 bases, with 7 bases between. The CDR3 covers 12 residues. The V gene's germline CDR1 is ENHRY and CDR2 SYGVKD. The DNA for the CDR3 is TGTGCCATCAGTGGGGGGGACTACGAGCAGTACTTC. Its protein is CAISGGDYEQYF.

This clone came up once. The chain recombines TRBV5-1 with TRBJ2-2; D not resolved. CDR3 length equals 12 residues. Trimming removed 0 bases from V and 7 bases from J, with 4 bases in between. The V gene's germline CDR1 is SGHRS and CDR2 YFSETQ. This CDR3 is CASSLAGGELFF. The CDR3 coding sequence is TGCGCCAGCAGCTTGGCGGGCGGGGAGCTGTTTTTT.

This clone was detected ten times or more. The V gene is TRBV6-2 or TRBV6-3, the J gene TRBJ2-1, with D possibly TRBD2 on 5 matching bases. V was cut by 0 bases and J by 4 bases, with 13 bases left in between. Germline loops: CDR1 MNHEY, CDR2 SVGEGT. The CDR3 contains 16 residues. The CDR3 loop is CASSYSRLQDYNEQFF. The DNA for the CDR3 is TGTGCCAGCAGTTACTCGAGACTACAAGATTACAATGAGCAGTTCTTC.

This clone was recorded many times. This chain connects TRBV28 to TRBJ2-7; the D call may be TRBD1 or TRBD2 (5 bases each). With 5 bases removed from V and 1 base from J, the gap between germline ends came to 12 bases. Germline V gene sequence: CDR1 MDHEN, CDR2 SYDVKM. This CDR3 is built from 14 residues. The CDR3 loop reads CASSQKGTSYEQYF. As DNA, the CDR3 is TGTGCCAGCAGTCAAAAAGGGACGTCCTACGAGCAGTACTTC.

This clone was detected many times. The chain joins TRBV20-1 to TRBJ2-1; 14 bases are a match to TRBD2. Germline lookup yields CDR1 DFQATT and CDR2 SNEGSKA (reference sequence). This CDR3 region has 13 residues. CDR3 nucleotide sequence: TGCAGGGCGGGACTAGCGGGAGTAGATGAGCAGTTCTTC. Encoded protein: CRAGLAGVDEQFF.

This chain uses TRBV5-4 with TRBJ2-5, with 9 bases identical to TRBD2. Germline values: CDR1 SGHNT, CDR2 YYREEE (reference sequence). The CDR3 is 15 residues long. The V segment lost 0 bases and the J segment 6 bases; nucleotides outside the gene matches: 6. The CDR3: CASSLGREGRKTQYF. CDR3 in DNA: TGTGCCAGCAGCTTGGGGCGGGAGGGCCGGAAGACCCAGTACTTC.